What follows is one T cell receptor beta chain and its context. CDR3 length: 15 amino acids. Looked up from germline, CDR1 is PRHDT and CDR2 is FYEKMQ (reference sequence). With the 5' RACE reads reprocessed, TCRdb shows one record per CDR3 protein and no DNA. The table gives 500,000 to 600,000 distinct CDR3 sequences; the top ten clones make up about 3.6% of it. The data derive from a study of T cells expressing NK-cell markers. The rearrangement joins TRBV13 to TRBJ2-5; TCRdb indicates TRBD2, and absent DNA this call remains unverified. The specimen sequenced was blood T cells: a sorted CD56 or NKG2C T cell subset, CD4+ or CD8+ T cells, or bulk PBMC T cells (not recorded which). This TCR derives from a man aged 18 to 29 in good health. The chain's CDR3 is CASSLGLGGQETQYF.